This TCR beta chain was recovered during a study of response to subunit inactivated influenza vaccine. Deletions cut 11 bases from V and 0 bases from J, with 16 bases between. The CDR3 contains 14 residues. One entry per CDR3 protein results from TCRdb running MiXCR on the RT-PCR reads. The sample contains 180,000 or so distinct CDR3 sequences, approximately 12% of which appear only once. This clonotype was observed a handful of times. The data also belong to a second study, concerning T cells expressing NK-cell markers. That report adds: For TCR beta, cDNA was produced by 5'RACE template switching with UMIs. Seven of the eight sequenced donors were classified as HCMV-seropositive, and one was classified as seronegative. In a group of about 6 donors, dominant NKG2C+ clonotypes represented roughly 1.0-8% of CD8+ T cells. Dominance of the CD3+CD56-NKG2C+ fraction by these clonotypes also held in a handful of donors. The study did not resolve the HCMV specificity of expanded NKG2C+ T cell clones.

The source is a man in his forties or fifties who received an inactivated influenza vaccine. Specimen: CD8+ T cells sorted from PBMCs, collected about 12 days after vaccination. The chain carries TRBV12-3 or TRBV12-4 and TRBJ1-1; D may be TRBD1 (6 bases). The CDR3: CAGRGSGLNTEAFF. CDR3 nucleotide sequence: TGTGCCGGGAGGGGGTCAGGGCTGAACACTGAAGCTTTCTTT.